The next 10 T cell receptor beta chains were all read from a single sample in a study of blood T cell repertoires in COVID-19. Generated by immunoSEQ multiplex PCR, the TCRdb table keeps only in-frame clones and is missing some. The sample gives 65,000 to 80,000 clones, about 90% of which show up once; approximately 4.2% is in the top ten. Material for sequencing was peripheral blood. The receptors come from a man between 50 and 59 years old with active COVID-19.

The chain joins TRBV10-3 to TRBJ2-1, with 9 bases matching TRBD1. CDR1 and CDR2 from the germline V gene are ENHRY and SYGVKD. V shed 7 bases and J 10 bases; nucleotides not matched to a gene: 11. The CDR3 runs to 14 residues. In DNA, the CDR3 is TGTGCCATCACCGAGGACAGGGGCTCCGTAGAGCAGTTCTTC. Translated: CAITEDRGSVEQFF.

This sequence joins TRBV15 and TRBJ1-3; no clear D gene. This CDR3 is built from 15 residues. Germline CDR1 and CDR2: LNHNV and YYDKDF (reference sequence). The V and J ends lost 0 bases and 1 base respectively, with 7 bases between them. This CDR3 reads CATSRDSRSGNTIYF. The DNA of the CDR3 is TGTGCCACCAGCAGAGATTCGAGATCTGGAAACACCATATATTTT.

The gene calls are TRBV19 and TRBJ2-7, with 8 positions matching TRBD1. With 3 bases clipped from V and 1 base from J, the junction kept 2 bases outside the gene matches. CDR1 is LNHDA and CDR2 is SQIVND in the germline V gene (reference sequence). This CDR3 has 14 amino acids. Written as DNA, the CDR3 is TGTGCCAGTAGTATTTACAGGGGGTCCTACGAGCAGTACTTC. Encoded protein: CASSIYRGSYEQYF.

J is TRBJ2-1 and V is TRBV2; 9 nucleotides align to TRBD2. Unmatched junction bases numbered 7, after V lost 6 bases and J lost 7 bases. CDR3 length equals 14 residues. The V gene's germline CDR1 is SNHLY and CDR2 FYNNEI. The CDR3 bases are TGTGCCAGCAGAGGGCTAGCGGGAAGAAATGAGCAGTTCTTC. This translates into CASRGLAGRNEQFF.

V gene TRBV12-3 or TRBV12-4 combines with J gene TRBJ2-3; no firm D call. V was shortened by 7 bases and J by 5 bases, with 7 bases between the two germline ends. The length of the CDR3 is 11 residues. CDR3 coding DNA: TGTGCCAGCACGACATTAGATACGCAGTATTTT. Translating it yields CASTTLDTQYF.

The CDR3, as DNA: TGTGCCAGCAGTGAAGGGACAGGGGGCGCGGGCTACACCTTC. The encoded protein is CASSEGTGGAGYTF. The chain employs TRBV2 and TRBJ1-2, with 11 bases matching TRBD1. The CDR3 consists of 14 residues. The trim removed 1 base at V and 8 bases at J, leaving 3 bases unmatched. Germline lookup yields CDR1 SNHLY and CDR2 FYNNEI.

The sample holds many counts of this clone. This CDR3 is CASSYVSFSNQPQHF. The CDR3 DNA follows: TGTGCCAGCAGTTACGTGAGCTTTAGCAATCAGCCCCAGCATTTT. The rearrangement joins TRBV6-6 to TRBJ1-5; D is ambiguous. Trimming shortened V by 2 bases and J by 0 bases, and 8 bases separated the two germline ends. The V gene's germline CDR1 is MNHNY and CDR2 SVGAGI (reference sequence). This CDR3 spans 15 amino acids.

V and J are TRBV9 and TRBJ2-5, with a weak D call TRBD1 (6 bases). Germline assignment: CDR1 SGDLS and CDR2 YYNGEE. The CDR3 is 15 residues long. V lost 6 bases and J 5 bases, leaving 20 bases between the germline ends. The CDR3 reads CASTRTAKGGETQYF. In DNA, the CDR3 is TGTGCCAGCACAAGGACAGCTAAGGGCGGTGAGACCCAGTACTTC.

The chain employs TRBV19 and TRBJ2-2; possibly TRBD1 for D (5 bases). Trimming stripped 5 bases from V and 3 bases from J, with 7 bases between. From germline, CDR1 is LNHDA and CDR2 SQIVND (reference sequence). The CDR3 has 13 amino acids. CDR3 DNA sequence: TGTGCCAGTAGTGCAGGGTACACCGGGGAGCTGTTTTTT. It encodes CASSAGYTGELFF.

V and J are TRBV27 and TRBJ2-1; 13 nucleotides agree with TRBD2. The V gene's germline CDR1 is MNHEY and CDR2 SMNVEV (reference sequence). The CDR3 spans 16 residues. Losses at the gene ends were 0 bases for V and 7 bases for J; bases not matched to a gene: 3. CDR3 residues: CASSLSGLAGENEQFF. CDR3 nucleotides: TGTGCCAGCAGTTTATCAGGACTAGCGGGAGAAAATGAGCAGTTCTTC.